Following are 27 T cell receptor beta chains from one sample sequenced in a study of blood T cell repertoires in COVID-19. Some clones are missing from TCRdb's copy, which holds only in-frame ones; the method was immunoSEQ multiplex PCR. The data hold some 30,000 clones, with around 90% observed a single time. Sequenced material: peripheral blood. The receptors shown here come from a man aged 50-59 years with active or convalescent COVID-19.

The J gene is TRBJ2-5, the V gene TRBV6-5; possibly TRBD1 for D (5 bases). This CDR3 region has 13 residues. From germline, CDR1 is MNHEY and CDR2 SVGAGI. V was pared by 5 bases and J by 0 bases, with 7 bases between. CDR3 sequence: CASSRGYQETQYF. In DNA form, the CDR3 reads TGTGCCAGCAGTAGGGGATACCAAGAGACCCAGTACTTC.

This clone has just a few counts. The chain has TRBV2 and TRBJ1-5; perhaps TRBD1 as D (6 bases). CDR1 SNHLY and CDR2 FYNNEI come from the germline V gene. The CDR3 is made up of 13 amino acids. The ends were cut back, 4 bases at V and 6 bases at J, with 10 bases in the middle. The CDR3 loop reads CASSAGVPQPQHF. The CDR3 DNA sequence: TGTGCCAGCAGTGCAGGGGTGCCTCAGCCCCAGCATTTT.

The J gene is TRBJ2-7, the V gene TRBV6-2 or TRBV6-3; 9 positions agree with TRBD2. This CDR3 is built from 15 residues. Germline values: CDR1 MNHEY, CDR2 SVGEGT. With 2 bases clipped from V and 5 bases from J, the junction kept 7 bases outside the gene matches. For the CDR3, the DNA is TGTGCCAGCAGTTACGGAGGAGGACTAGCGCACGAGCAGTACTTC. It encodes CASSYGGGLAHEQYF.

This clone was found once. The chain is built from TRBV12-5 and TRBJ2-7; TRBD1 aligns across 9 bases. After removal of 2 bases from V and 2 bases from J, the junction contained 28 bases not matched to a gene. CDR3 length equals 23 residues. Germline lookup yields CDR1 LGHNT and CDR2 FRNRAP. The CDR3 bases are TGTGCTAGTGGTTTGTTGGACAGGGGACGCTATAACCTCAGGGGGTTCCTTACCTACGAGCAGTACTTC. Translated: CASGLLDRGRYNLRGFLTYEQYF.

This clone was observed a single time. The rearrangement links TRBV7-2 to TRBJ2-5, with a weak D call TRBD2 (5 bases). The CDR3 spans 14 residues. CDR1 and CDR2 from the germline V gene are SGHTA and FQGNSA. Trimming left V 2 bases short and J 2 bases short, with 9 bases between. This CDR3 reads CASSLFGGQETQYF. CDR3 nucleotide sequence: TGTGCCAGCAGCTTATTCGGCGGGCAAGAGACCCAGTACTTC. The full variable domain, with the rest looked up from reference TRBV7-2 and TRBJ2-5, is GAGVSQSPSNKVTEKGKDVELRCDPISGHTALYWYRQSLGQGLEFLIYFQGNSAPDKSGLPSDRFSAERTGGSVSTLTIQRTQQEDSAVYLCASSLFGGQETQYFGPGTRLLVL.

The chain is built from TRBV18 and TRBJ2-7, with D unresolved. Germline loops: CDR1 KGHSH, CDR2 LQKENI. This CDR3 comprises 15 residues. V was cut by 6 bases and J by 3 bases, with 18 bases left in between. The CDR3 protein is CASSPAEARIYEQYF. CDR3 coding DNA: TGTGCCAGCTCCCCCGCTGAGGCCCGGATCTACGAGCAGTACTTC.

This clone is categorized as medium-sized. The chain links TRBV2 to TRBJ2-1; possibly TRBD2 for D (6 bases). This CDR3 is 15 amino acids long. Germline lookup yields CDR1 SNHLY and CDR2 FYNNEI. With 6 bases removed from V and 2 bases from J, the gap between germline ends came to 14 bases. The chain's CDR3 is CASSAFAGPYNEQFF. The DNA of the CDR3 is TGTGCCAGCAGCGCTTTTGCGGGACCCTACAATGAGCAGTTCTTC.

This chain connects TRBV11-2 to TRBJ2-3, with a possible D match to TRBD2 (5 bases). V shed 4 bases and J shed 8 bases, with 19 bases lying between them. The V gene's germline CDR1 is SGHAT and CDR2 FQNNGV. The CDR3 is 15 residues long. CDR3 in amino acids: CASSWGEGSFGTQYF. DNA of the CDR3: TGTGCCAGCAGCTGGGGAGAGGGTAGCTTCGGTACGCAGTATTTT.

The J gene is TRBJ1-1, the V gene TRBV30; perhaps TRBD1 as D (5 bases). CDR3 length: 14 amino acids. V was pared by 1 base and J by 3 bases, with 12 bases between. Germline CDR1 is GTSNPN and CDR2 is SVGIG (reference sequence). Here the CDR3 reads CAWSAGRRDTEAFF. The DNA of the CDR3 is TGTGCCTGGAGTGCAGGGCGCCGGGACACTGAAGCTTTCTTT.

This rearrangement joins TRBV25-1 to TRBJ2-5; 13 bases are a match to TRBD2. Germline V gene sequence: CDR1 MGHDK, CDR2 SYGVNS. The J segment lost 1 base and the V segment lost 7 bases, leaving 6 bases of the junction unmatched. The CDR3 runs to 16 residues. The CDR3 protein is CASNAGLAGPQETQYF. DNA for the CDR3: TGTGCCAGCAACGCGGGACTAGCGGGGCCCCAAGAGACCCAGTACTTC.

V usage is TRBV5-6 and J usage is TRBJ2-3; 10 nucleotides line up with TRBD1. This CDR3 is 16 amino acids long. With V trimmed by 4 bases and J by 4 bases, 9 bases remained unmatched. Germline lookup yields CDR1 SGHDT and CDR2 YYEEEE. The CDR3 sequence is CASSTPGTGVADTQYF. The CDR3 DNA is TGTGCCAGCAGCACCCCCGGGACAGGGGTTGCAGATACGCAGTATTTT.

V gene TRBV24-1 combines with J gene TRBJ2-3; 11 bases align to TRBD2. The CDR3 runs 14 residues. Trimming at V came to 5 bases and at J to 6 bases, leaving 3 bases not matched to a gene. The V gene's germline CDR1 is KGHDR and CDR2 SFDVKD. The CDR3 loop reads CATSVTSGTDTQYF. CDR3 nucleotides: TGTGCCACCAGTGTGACTAGCGGGACGGATACGCAGTATTTT.

The rearrangement uses TRBV5-4 and TRBJ2-5; 7 nucleotides match TRBD1. The CDR3 sequence is 16 residues long. Germline V lookup: CDR1 SGHNT, CDR2 YYREEE (reference sequence). The J segment lost 5 bases and the V segment lost 4 bases, leaving 14 bases of the junction unmatched. The CDR3 bases are TGTGCCAGCAGCCCCGGGACAGACCCACAAGGGGAGACCCAGTACTTC. Translating gives CASSPGTDPQGETQYF. Full variable domain (missing parts from reference TRBV5-4 and TRBJ2-5): ETGVTQSPTHLIKTRGQQVTLRCSSQSGHNTVSWYQQALGQGPQFIFQYYREEENGRGNFPPRFSGLQFPNYSSELNVNALELDDSALYLCASSPGTDPQGETQYFGPGTRLLVL.

This clone was recorded only once. J is TRBJ2-7 and V is TRBV5-1; tentative D call: TRBD1 (5 bases). Germline-derived CDR1 and CDR2 are SGHRS and YFSETQ. Trimming pared 0 bases from V and 1 base from J, leaving 8 bases between. This CDR3 is 14 amino acids long. CDR3 sequence (DNA): TGCGCCAGCAGCTTGGACAGGACGTCCTACGAGCAGTACTTC. It translates to CASSLDRTSYEQYF.

The chain has TRBV10-3 and TRBJ2-7; 7 bases line up with TRBD1. Germline loops: CDR1 ENHRY, CDR2 SYGVKD. J was trimmed by 3 bases and V by 4 bases; bases with no gene match: 9. The CDR3 sequence is 15 residues long. Here the CDR3 reads CAISGGNRDSYEQYF. The CDR3 DNA follows: TGTGCCATCAGTGGAGGGAACCGGGACAGCTACGAGCAGTACTTC.

The J gene is TRBJ1-3, the V gene TRBV5-4; D ambiguous. Germline V gene lookup returns CDR1 SGHNT and CDR2 YYREEE (reference sequence). V was cut by 0 bases and J by 1 base, with 8 bases left in between. The CDR3 covers 15 residues. The CDR3 bases are TGTGCCAGCAGCTTGGCAGGCAGTTCTGGAAACACCATATATTTT. Translation: CASSLAGSSGNTIYF.

This clone showed up just a few times. The V gene is TRBV6-2 or TRBV6-3, the J gene TRBJ2-3, with a tentative D call TRBD2 (6 bases). Trimming left V 2 bases short and J 2 bases short, with 17 bases between. CDR3 length: 17 amino acids. Germline CDR1 reads MNHEY; CDR2 reads SVGEGT. CDR3 protein: CASSYPRGSGYTDTQYF. The CDR3 DNA reads as TGTGCCAGCAGTTACCCCCGCGGTAGCGGTTACACAGATACGCAGTATTTT.

V is TRBV28 and J is TRBJ1-5; 11 nucleotides line up with TRBD1. The germline CDR1 and CDR2 sequences are MDHEN and SYDVKM. The CDR3 is 15 residues long. Trimming at V came to 2 bases and at J to 7 bases, leaving 4 bases not matched to a gene. CDR3 bases: TGTGCCAGCAGTTTAGGGACAGGGGGGCGGCAGCCCCAGCATTTT. Protein: CASSLGTGGRQPQHF.

The chain joins TRBV3-1 (or the pseudogene TRBV3-2) to TRBJ2-5; TRBD2 agrees at 14 bases. The CDR3 is made up of 15 amino acids. The germline gives CDR1 LGHDT, CDR2 YNNKEL (reference sequence). The V segment lost 5 bases and the J segment 5 bases; nucleotides outside the gene matches: 4. CDR3 nucleotides: TGTGCCAGCAGCACCCGACTAGCGGGAGGGGAGACCCAGTACTTC. Its protein product is CASSTRLAGGETQYF.

The chain employs TRBV7-2 and TRBJ2-7; 12 bases align to TRBD2. The CDR3 spans 16 residues. The V gene's germline CDR1 is SGHTA and CDR2 FQGNSA. Losses at the gene ends were 5 bases for V and 1 base for J; bases not matched to a gene: 6. CDR3 sequence reads: CASSPGTSGPSYEQYF. CDR3 bases: TGTGCCAGCAGCCCTGGGACTAGCGGGCCTTCCTACGAGCAGTACTTC.

The chain carries TRBV9 and TRBJ2-2, with 7 bases lining up with TRBD1. This CDR3 contains 16 residues. The germline gives CDR1 SGDLS, CDR2 YYNGEE. With 0 bases clipped from V and 1 base from J, the junction kept 3 bases outside the gene matches. The CDR3 protein is CASSVGRDRNTGELFF. DNA of the CDR3: TGTGCCAGCAGCGTAGGAAGGGACAGGAACACCGGGGAGCTGTTTTTT.

The chain couples TRBV5-4 to TRBJ2-2; D is unclear. The ends were cut back, 3 bases at V and 6 bases at J, with 6 bases in the middle. This CDR3 comprises 12 residues. Germline V lookup: CDR1 SGHNT, CDR2 YYREEE (reference sequence). CDR3 DNA: TGTGCCAGCAGCTCCCCGGCCGGGGAGCTGTTTTTT. This encodes CASSSPAGELFF.

This chain links TRBV4-3 with TRBJ1-1; 10 bases map to TRBD1. Germline CDR1 reads LGHNA; CDR2 reads YSLEER. Unmatched junction bases numbered 2, after V lost 0 bases and J lost 4 bases. The CDR3 is made up of 15 amino acids. The CDR3 loop reads CASSQEWTGGTEAFF. In DNA, the CDR3 is TGCGCCAGCAGCCAAGAATGGACAGGGGGCACTGAAGCTTTCTTT.

The chain employs TRBV19 and TRBJ2-6, with D possibly TRBD1 on 5 matching bases. This CDR3 has 16 amino acids. V lost 5 bases and J 1 base, leaving 12 bases between the germline ends. The germline CDR1 and CDR2 sequences are LNHDA and SQIVND (reference sequence). The CDR3 region is CASSVARVSGANVLTF. The CDR3 coding sequence is TGTGCCAGTAGTGTTGCCAGGGTGTCTGGGGCCAACGTCCTGACTTTC.

The V gene is TRBV15, the J gene TRBJ1-3; D gene uncertain. V shed 0 bases and J shed 7 bases, with 13 bases lying between them. The CDR3 is 15 residues long. CDR1 and CDR2 (germline): LNHNV, YYDKDF (reference sequence). The CDR3 DNA sequence: TGTGCCACCAGCAGAGATCGTAGGAGGGAGAACACCATATATTTT. It specifies CATSRDRRRENTIYF.

The V gene is TRBV5-6, the J gene TRBJ2-3, with D perhaps TRBD2 (5 bases). CDR1 SGHDT and CDR2 YYEEEE come from the germline V gene. The CDR3 sequence is 13 residues long. The ends were cut back, 5 bases at V and 10 bases at J, with 17 bases in the middle. CDR3 coding DNA: TGTGCCAGCAGGCGGGCCAGCGTGCGTGCGCAGTATTTT. This codes for CASRRASVRAQYF.

The V and J genes are TRBV19 and TRBJ1-3, with 8 nucleotides matching TRBD1. Germline CDR1 LNHDA, CDR2 SQIVND (reference sequence). The CDR3 extends over 20 amino acids. Germline trimming cut 4 bases from V and 1 base from J; bases unmatched to any gene: 18. The CDR3 spells CASSKRGQGSNVKSGNTIYF. CDR3 bases: TGTGCCAGTAGTAAACGAGGACAGGGTTCGAACGTGAAATCTGGAAACACCATATATTTT.